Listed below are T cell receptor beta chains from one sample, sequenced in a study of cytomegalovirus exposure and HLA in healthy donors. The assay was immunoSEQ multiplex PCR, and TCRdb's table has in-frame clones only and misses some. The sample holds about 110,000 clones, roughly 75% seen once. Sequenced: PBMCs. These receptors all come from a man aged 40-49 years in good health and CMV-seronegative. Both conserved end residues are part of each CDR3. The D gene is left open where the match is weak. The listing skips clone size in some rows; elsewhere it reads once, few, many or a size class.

CDR3nt: TGTGCCAGCAGGAGCGGGCACAGCTCCTACGAGCAGTACTTC
CDR3aa: CASRSGHSSYEQYF
v_gene: TRBV2
len: 14
d_gene: .
j_gene: TRBJ2-7
abundance: .

CDR3nt: TGTGCCAGCAGCTTAGAACCGACAGGCATGAACACTGAAGCTTTCTTT
CDR3aa: CASSLEPTGMNTEAFF
v_gene: TRBV7-8
len: 16
d_gene: .
j_gene: TRBJ1-1
abundance: .

CDR3nt: TGTGCCAGTAGTTCCGGGGGTCGGGATACGCAGTATTTT
CDR3aa: CASSSGGRDTQYF
v_gene: TRBV19
len: 13
d_gene: .
j_gene: TRBJ2-3
abundance: once

CDR3nt: TGTGCCAGCAGTTACTCGCGGGGGGCCTACGAGCAGTACTTC
CDR3aa: CASSYSRGAYEQYF
v_gene: TRBV6-6
len: 14
d_gene: TRBD2
j_gene: TRBJ2-7
abundance: few

CDR3nt: TGTGCCAGTAGTATTACTAGCGGGGGTCCTGAGACCCAGTACTTC
CDR3aa: CASSITSGGPETQYF
v_gene: TRBV19
len: 15
d_gene: TRBD2
j_gene: TRBJ2-5
abundance: .

CDR3nt: TGTGCCAGCAGTGATTGGGACAGGTCAACAGATACGCAGTATTTT
CDR3aa: CASSDWDRSTDTQYF
v_gene: TRBV2
len: 15
d_gene: TRBD1
j_gene: TRBJ2-3
abundance: .

CDR3nt: TGCGCCAGCAGCCAAGATCCGGACAGGGTTAGGTATGGCTACACCTTC
CDR3aa: CASSQDPDRVRYGYTF
v_gene: TRBV4-1
len: 16
d_gene: TRBD1
j_gene: TRBJ1-2
abundance: .

CDR3nt: TGTGCCAGCAGCTTTGGGACAGACAATTCACCCCTCCACTTT
CDR3aa: CASSFGTDNSPLHF
v_gene: TRBV7-9
len: 14
d_gene: TRBD1
j_gene: TRBJ1-6
abundance: .

CDR3nt: TGTGCCAGCAGCGCAACGACTAGTCAAACAGATACGCAGTATTTT
CDR3aa: CASSATTSQTDTQYF
v_gene: TRBV9
len: 15
d_gene: .
j_gene: TRBJ2-3
abundance: once

CDR3nt: TGCAGCGCGCGCTTAACAGGGGGTAACACCATATATTTT
CDR3aa: CSARLTGGNTIYF
v_gene: TRBV29-1
len: 13
d_gene: TRBD1
j_gene: TRBJ1-3
abundance: few

CDR3nt: TGTGCCAGCACCCTACTCACCCCTCACGATTCACCCCTCCACTTT
CDR3aa: CASTLLTPHDSPLHF
v_gene: TRBV6-5
len: 15
d_gene: .
j_gene: TRBJ1-6
abundance: few

CDR3nt: TGTGCCAGCAGCTCAGAACGGGGGTCGAACACCGGGGAGCTGTTTTTT
CDR3aa: CASSSERGSNTGELFF
v_gene: TRBV5-4
len: 16
d_gene: .
j_gene: TRBJ2-2
abundance: once

CDR3nt: TGTGCCAGCAGCCCAACCGTACGTTCCGTTGCGGACACTGAAGCTTTCTTT
CDR3aa: CASSPTVRSVADTEAFF
v_gene: TRBV7-8
len: 17
d_gene: .
j_gene: TRBJ1-1
abundance: .